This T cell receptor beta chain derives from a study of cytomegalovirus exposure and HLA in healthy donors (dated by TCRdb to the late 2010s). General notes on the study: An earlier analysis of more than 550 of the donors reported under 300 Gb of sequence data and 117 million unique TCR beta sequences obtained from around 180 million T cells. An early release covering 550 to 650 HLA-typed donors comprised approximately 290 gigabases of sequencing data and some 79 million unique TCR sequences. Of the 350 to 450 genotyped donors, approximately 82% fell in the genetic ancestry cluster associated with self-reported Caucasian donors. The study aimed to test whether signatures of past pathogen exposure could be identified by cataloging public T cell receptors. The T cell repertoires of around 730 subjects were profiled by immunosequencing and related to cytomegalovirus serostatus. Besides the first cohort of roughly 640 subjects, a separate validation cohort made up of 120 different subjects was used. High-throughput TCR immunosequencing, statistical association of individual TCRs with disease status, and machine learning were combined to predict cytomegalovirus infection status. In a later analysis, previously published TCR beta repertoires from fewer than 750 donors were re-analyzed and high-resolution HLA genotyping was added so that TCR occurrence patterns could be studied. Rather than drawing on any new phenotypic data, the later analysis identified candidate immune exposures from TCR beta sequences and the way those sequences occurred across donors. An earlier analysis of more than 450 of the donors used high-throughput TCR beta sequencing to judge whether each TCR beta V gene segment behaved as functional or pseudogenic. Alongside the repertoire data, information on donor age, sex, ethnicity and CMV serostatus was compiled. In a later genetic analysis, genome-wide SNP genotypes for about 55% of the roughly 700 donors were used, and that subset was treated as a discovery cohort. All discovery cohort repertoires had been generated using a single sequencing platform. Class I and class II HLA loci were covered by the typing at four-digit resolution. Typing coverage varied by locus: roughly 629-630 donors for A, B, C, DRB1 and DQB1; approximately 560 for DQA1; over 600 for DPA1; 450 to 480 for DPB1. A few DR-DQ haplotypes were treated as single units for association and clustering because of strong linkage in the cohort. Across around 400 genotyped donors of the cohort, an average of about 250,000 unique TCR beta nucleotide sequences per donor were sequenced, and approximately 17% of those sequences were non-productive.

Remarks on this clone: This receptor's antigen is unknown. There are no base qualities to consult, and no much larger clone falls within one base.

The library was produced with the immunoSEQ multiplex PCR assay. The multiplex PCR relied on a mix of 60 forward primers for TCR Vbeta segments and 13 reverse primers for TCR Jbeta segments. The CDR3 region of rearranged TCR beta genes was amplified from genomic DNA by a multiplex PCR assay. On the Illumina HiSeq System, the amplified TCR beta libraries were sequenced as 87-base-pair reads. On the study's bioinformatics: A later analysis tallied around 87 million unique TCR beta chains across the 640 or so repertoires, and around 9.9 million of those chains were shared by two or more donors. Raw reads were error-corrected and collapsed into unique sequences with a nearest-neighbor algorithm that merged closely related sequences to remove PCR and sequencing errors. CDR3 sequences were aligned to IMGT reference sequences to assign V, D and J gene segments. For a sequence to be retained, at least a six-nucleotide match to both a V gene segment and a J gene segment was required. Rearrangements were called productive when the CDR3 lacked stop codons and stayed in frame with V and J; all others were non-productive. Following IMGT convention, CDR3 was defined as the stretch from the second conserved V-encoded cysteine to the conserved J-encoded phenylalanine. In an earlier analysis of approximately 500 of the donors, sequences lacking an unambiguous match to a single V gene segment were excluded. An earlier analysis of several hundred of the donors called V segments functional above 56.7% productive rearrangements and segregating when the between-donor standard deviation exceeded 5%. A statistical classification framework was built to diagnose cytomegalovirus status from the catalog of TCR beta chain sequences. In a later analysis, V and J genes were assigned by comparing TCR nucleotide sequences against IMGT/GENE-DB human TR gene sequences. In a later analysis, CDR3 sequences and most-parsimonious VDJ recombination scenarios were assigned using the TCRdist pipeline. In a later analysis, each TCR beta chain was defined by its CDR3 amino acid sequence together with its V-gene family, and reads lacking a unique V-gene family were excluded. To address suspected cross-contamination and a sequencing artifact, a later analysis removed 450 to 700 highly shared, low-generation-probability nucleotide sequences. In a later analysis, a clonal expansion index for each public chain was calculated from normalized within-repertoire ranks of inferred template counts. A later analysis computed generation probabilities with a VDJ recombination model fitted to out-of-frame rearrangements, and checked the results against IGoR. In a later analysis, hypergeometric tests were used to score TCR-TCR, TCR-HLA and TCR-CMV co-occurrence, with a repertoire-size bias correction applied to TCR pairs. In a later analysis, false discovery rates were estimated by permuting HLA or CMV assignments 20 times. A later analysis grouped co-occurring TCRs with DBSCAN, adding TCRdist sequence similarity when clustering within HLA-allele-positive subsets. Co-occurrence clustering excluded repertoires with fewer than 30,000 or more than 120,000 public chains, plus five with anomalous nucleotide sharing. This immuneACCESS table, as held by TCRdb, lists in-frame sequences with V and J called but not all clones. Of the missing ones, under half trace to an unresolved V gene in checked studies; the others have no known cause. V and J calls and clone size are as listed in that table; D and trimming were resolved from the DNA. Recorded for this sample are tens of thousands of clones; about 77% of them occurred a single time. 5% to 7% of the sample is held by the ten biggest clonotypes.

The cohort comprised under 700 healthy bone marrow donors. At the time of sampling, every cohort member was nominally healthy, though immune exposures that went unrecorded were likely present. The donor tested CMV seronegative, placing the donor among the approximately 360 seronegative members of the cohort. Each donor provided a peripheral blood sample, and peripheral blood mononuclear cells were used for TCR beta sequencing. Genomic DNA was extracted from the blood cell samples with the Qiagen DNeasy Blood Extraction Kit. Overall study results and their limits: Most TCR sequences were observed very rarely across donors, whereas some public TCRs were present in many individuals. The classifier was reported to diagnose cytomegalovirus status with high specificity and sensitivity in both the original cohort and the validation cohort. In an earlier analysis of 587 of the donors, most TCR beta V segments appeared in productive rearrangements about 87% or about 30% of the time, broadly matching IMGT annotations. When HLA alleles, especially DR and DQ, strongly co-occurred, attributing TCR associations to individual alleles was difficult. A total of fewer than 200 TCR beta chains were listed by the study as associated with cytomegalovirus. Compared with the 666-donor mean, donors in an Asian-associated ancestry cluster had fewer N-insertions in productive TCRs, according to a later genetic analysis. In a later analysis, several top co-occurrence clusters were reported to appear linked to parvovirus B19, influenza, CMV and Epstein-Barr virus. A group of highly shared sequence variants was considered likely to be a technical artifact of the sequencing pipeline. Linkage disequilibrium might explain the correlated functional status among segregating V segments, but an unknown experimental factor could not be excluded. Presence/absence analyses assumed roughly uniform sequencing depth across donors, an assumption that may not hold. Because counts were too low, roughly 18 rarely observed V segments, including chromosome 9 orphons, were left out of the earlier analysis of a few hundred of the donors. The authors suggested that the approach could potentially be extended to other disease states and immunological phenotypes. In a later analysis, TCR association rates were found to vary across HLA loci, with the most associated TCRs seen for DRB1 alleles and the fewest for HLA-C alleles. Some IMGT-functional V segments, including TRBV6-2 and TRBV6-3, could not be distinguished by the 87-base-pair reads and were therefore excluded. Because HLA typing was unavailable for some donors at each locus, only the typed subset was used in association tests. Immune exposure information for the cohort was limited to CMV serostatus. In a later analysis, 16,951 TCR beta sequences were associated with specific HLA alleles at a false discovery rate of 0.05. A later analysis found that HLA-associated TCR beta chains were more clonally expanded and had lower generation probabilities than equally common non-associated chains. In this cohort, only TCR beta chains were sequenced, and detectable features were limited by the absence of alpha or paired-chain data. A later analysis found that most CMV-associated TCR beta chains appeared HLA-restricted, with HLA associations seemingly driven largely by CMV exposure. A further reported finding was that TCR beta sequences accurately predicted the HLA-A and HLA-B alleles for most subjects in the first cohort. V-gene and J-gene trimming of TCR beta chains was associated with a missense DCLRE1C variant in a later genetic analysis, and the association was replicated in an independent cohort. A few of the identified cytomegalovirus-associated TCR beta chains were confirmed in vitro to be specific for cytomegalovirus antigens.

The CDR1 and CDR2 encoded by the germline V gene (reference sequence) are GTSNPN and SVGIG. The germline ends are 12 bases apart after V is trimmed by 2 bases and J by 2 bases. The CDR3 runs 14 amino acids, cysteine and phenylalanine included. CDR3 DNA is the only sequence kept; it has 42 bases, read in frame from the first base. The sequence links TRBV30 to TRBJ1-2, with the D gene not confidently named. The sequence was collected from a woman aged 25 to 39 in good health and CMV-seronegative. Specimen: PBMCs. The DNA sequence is TGTGCCTGGAGTCTAGATACTAGAAACTATGGCTACACCTTC. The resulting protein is CAWSLDTRNYGYTF.